Listed here are 32 T cell receptor beta chains from one sample, sequenced in a study of regulatory T cells in long-lasting Graves disease. Stated time point: newly diagnosed GD, antithyroid drugs for less than 3 months. PBMCs were the source of the RNA used for TCR sequencing. Building of the TCR beta libraries involved iRepertoire HTBI primers and Arm-PCR of CDR3 regions. From the multiplex PCR reads, TCRdb called clonotypes with MiXCR, one entry per CDR3 protein. Found here are over 300,000 distinct CDR3 sequences, around 16% of them singletons; the top ten hold around a fifth. Here the sequenced sample was peripheral blood mononuclear cells (PBMCs), taken at new diagnosis, from a patient treated with antithyroid drugs. These receptors came from a female donor with Graves disease.

This clonotype was seen ten or more times. CDR3 nucleotide sequence: TGCAGTGCGCTTATTGGTCCGAGCTCTGGGGCCAACGTCCTGACTTTC. It encodes CSALIGPSSGANVLTF. J is TRBJ2-6 and V is TRBV20-1; D ambiguous. Per the germline V gene, CDR1 is DFQATT and CDR2 is SNEGSKA (reference sequence). This CDR3 region has 16 residues. Deletions cut 6 bases from V and 0 bases from J, with 15 bases between.

The table lists this clonotype with a few counts. The genes are TRBV4-3 and TRBJ1-2; no reliable D call. The CDR3 spans 14 residues. V lost 1 base to trimming and J lost 8 bases, with 14 bases between them. Germline V gives CDR1 LGHNA, CDR2 YSLEER. In DNA form, the CDR3 reads TGCGCCAGCAGCCAAGTCTGGCCACTTGGGGGCTACACCTTC. Its translation: CASSQVWPLGGYTF.

The sample holds many counts of this clonotype. This rearrangement joins TRBV7-2 to TRBJ2-7, with 9 bases aligning to TRBD1. After removal of 5 bases from V and 4 bases from J, the junction contained 6 bases not matched to a gene. The CDR3 totals 14 residues. Germline V lookup: CDR1 SGHTA, CDR2 FQGNSA. CDR3 residues: CASSRGTGLYEQYF. The CDR3 DNA follows: TGTGCCAGCAGCCGTGGGACAGGGCTGTACGAGCAGTACTTC. Together with reference TRBV7-2 and TRBJ2-7, the CDR3 gives the full variable domain: GAGVSQSPSNKVTEKGKDVELRCDPISGHTALYWYRQSLGQGLEFLIYFQGNSAPDKSGLPSDRFSAERTGGSVSTLTIQRTQQEDSAVYLCASSRGTGLYEQYFGPGTRLTVT.

This clonotype was observed many times. The rearrangement uses TRBV20-1 and TRBJ2-3; D not resolved. The V gene lost 2 bases and the J gene lost 3 bases, with 9 bases spanning the gap. CDR3 size: 13 residues. CDR1 and CDR2 (germline): DFQATT, SNEGSKA (reference sequence). CDR3 in amino acids: CSARPPGTDTQYF. The CDR3 coding sequence is TGCAGTGCTAGACCTCCAGGAACAGATACGCAGTATTTT.

This clonotype was detected a few times. The chain links TRBV10-3 to TRBJ2-5; maybe TRBD2 (6 bases). CDR3 length equals 13 residues. V was shortened by 11 bases and J by 0 bases, with 13 bases between the two germline ends. Germline lookup yields CDR1 ENHRY and CDR2 SYGVKD. The CDR3 coding sequence is TGTGCCGTCCGGGGGACGGACCAAGAGACCCAGTACTTC. This encodes CAVRGTDQETQYF.

This clonotype has more than one count but fewer than ten. This chain connects TRBV27 to TRBJ1-5, with TRBD1 as a possible D gene (6 bases). Trimming stripped 5 bases from V and 4 bases from J, with 12 bases between. CDR3 length equals 14 residues. Germline V gene lookup returns CDR1 MNHEY and CDR2 SMNVEV (reference sequence). CDR3 nucleotides: TGTGCCAGCAGTCCTACAGGGCTTAATCAGCCCCAGCATTTT. Protein sequence: CASSPTGLNQPQHF.

This clonotype was seen many times. The chain is built from TRBV20-1 and TRBJ2-7; D may be TRBD1 (5 bases). Germline-derived CDR1 and CDR2 are DFQATT and SNEGSKA (reference sequence). V was pared by 2 bases and J by 5 bases, with 16 bases between. CDR3 length equals 14 residues. The CDR3 is CSARRLPWGHEQYF. Written as DNA, the CDR3 is TGCAGTGCTAGAAGATTGCCATGGGGCCACGAGCAGTACTTC.

With respect to this clonotype: A far more abundant clone sits one base away, making this likely a read error. This chain joins TRBV11-2 and TRBJ2-1; D is possibly TRBD1 or TRBD2 (5 bases each). In germline, CDR1 is SGHAT, CDR2 FQNNGV. The CDR3 is 15 amino acids. The CDR3 protein is CASSLEGVPYDEQFF. The DNA for the CDR3 is TGTGCCAGCAGCTTAGAGGGGGTCCCCTACGATGAGCAGTTCTTC.

A few counts support this clonotype. V is TRBV20-1 and J is TRBJ2-7, with unresolved D. The V gene's germline CDR1 is DFQATT and CDR2 SNEGSKA (reference sequence). V was clipped by 4 bases and J by 2 bases, with 21 bases between them. CDR3 size: 16 residues. The CDR3 DNA is TGCAGTGCTACTCCGGAATTCCTTCAAACCCCCTACGAGCAGTACTTC. This translates into CSATPEFLQTPYEQYF.

This clonotype came up many times. The V call is TRBV12-3 or TRBV12-4, the J call TRBJ1-4; a weak D match, TRBD1 (5 bases). The V and J ends lost 0 bases and 10 bases respectively, with 15 bases between them. This CDR3 is built from 15 residues. The CDR3 DNA reads TGTGCCAGCAGTTTAGCGCAGCAGTTGAGGGGAAAACTGTTTTTT. Protein product: CASSLAQQLRGKLFF.

This clonotype was recorded many times. This sequence joins TRBV20-1 and TRBJ1-1; D remains unclear. From germline, CDR1 is DFQATT and CDR2 SNEGSKA (reference sequence). CDR3 length: 14 residues. The V end was cut by 0 bases, the J end by 6 bases, with 14 bases between. CDR3 residues: CSARDRGKVAEAFF. The CDR3 DNA follows: TGCAGTGCTAGAGATCGAGGGAAAGTAGCTGAAGCTTTCTTT.

V is TRBV28 and J is TRBJ1-2, with D possibly matching TRBD1 (5 bases). The CDR3 covers 14 residues. The V and J ends lost 2 bases and 3 bases respectively, with 10 bases between them. Germline CDR1 and CDR2: MDHEN and SYDVKM. The DNA for the CDR3 is TGTGCCAGCAGTTTAAGCGCGACAGACTATGGCTACACCTTC. Residues: CASSLSATDYGYTF.

This clonotype was seen many times. The chain has TRBV29-1 and TRBJ2-3, with TRBD2 matching over 9 bases. This CDR3 has 17 residues. The V and J ends lost 0 bases and 0 bases, in that order; junction bases with no gene match: 7. Looked up from germline, CDR1 is SQVTM and CDR2 is ANQGSEA. CDR3 loop: CSVEDRAGGQSTDTQYF. The DNA for the CDR3 is TGCAGCGTTGAAGATAGAGCGGGGGGCCAGAGCACAGATACGCAGTATTTT.

This clonotype came up once. The V call is TRBV20-1, the J call TRBJ2-5; D tentatively reads TRBD1 or TRBD2 (6 bases each). The CDR3 totals 14 residues. Germline loops: CDR1 DFQATT, CDR2 SNEGSKA (reference sequence). V shed 0 bases and J shed 7 bases, with 15 bases lying between them. The CDR3 DNA is TGCAGTGCTAGAGATGAGGGGGGCTCAGGGACCCAGTACTTC. Encoded protein: CSARDEGGSGTQYF.

This clonotype has only a few counts. This chain connects TRBV10-3 to TRBJ1-2; D is ambiguous. This CDR3 is 11 amino acids long. The ends were cut back, 2 bases at V and 6 bases at J, with 4 bases in the middle. Germline V gene data show CDR1 as ENHRY and CDR2 as SYGVKD. The CDR3 loop reads CAISETHGYTF. DNA of the CDR3: TGTGCCATCAGTGAGACGCATGGCTACACCTTC.

This clonotype was observed many times. V is TRBV20-1 and J is TRBJ1-2, with 8 bases that match TRBD1. Germline V lookup: CDR1 DFQATT, CDR2 SNEGSKA (reference sequence). V was clipped by 3 bases and J by 4 bases; unmatched bases: 1. The CDR3 runs 12 residues. As DNA, the CDR3 is TGCAGTGCTAGGGACAGGGTCTATGGCTACACCTTC. Its protein is CSARDRVYGYTF.

The rearrangement links TRBV12-3 or TRBV12-4 to TRBJ1-4, with D perhaps TRBD1 (5 bases). V was pared by 7 bases and J by 3 bases, with 12 bases between. The CDR3 consists of 14 residues. CDR3 bases: TGTGCCAGCAATCCAGGGAGAGCTAATGAAAAACTGTTTTTT. Translating gives CASNPGRANEKLFF.

This clonotype has ten or more counts. The rearrangement uses TRBV20-1 and TRBJ2-5; D is perhaps TRBD2 (5 bases). The CDR3 sequence is 12 residues long. Germline V gene lookup returns CDR1 DFQATT and CDR2 SNEGSKA (reference sequence). V lost 3 bases to trimming and J lost 6 bases, with 11 bases between them. CDR3 DNA: TGCAGTGCTAGCCGGGGTGGGAAGACCCAGTACTTC. It codes for CSASRGGKTQYF.

Here the CDR3 reads CASSLGRSSGDQETQYF. The CDR3 DNA follows: TGCGCCAGCAGCTTGGGGCGGAGTAGCGGGGATCAAGAGACCCAGTACTTC. The V and J genes are TRBV5-1 and TRBJ2-5; TRBD2 aligns across 8 bases. From germline, CDR1 is SGHRS and CDR2 YFSETQ. J was trimmed by 2 bases and V by 0 bases; bases with no gene match: 9. CDR3 length: 17 residues.

The V call is TRBV27, the J call TRBJ2-1; weak D call: TRBD2 (6 bases). The CDR3 runs 14 residues. The germline V gene has CDR1 MNHEY and CDR2 SMNVEV (reference sequence). V dropped 7 bases and J dropped 3 bases, with 13 bases sitting between them. The CDR3 is CASTNSGNYNEQFF. CDR3 bases: TGTGCCAGCACCAATAGCGGTAACTACAATGAGCAGTTCTTC.

The chain combines TRBV11-1 with TRBJ1-1; the D is unclear. Germline V gene lookup returns CDR1 SGHAT and CDR2 FQDESV (reference sequence). CDR3 length equals 15 residues. Trimming shortened V by 3 bases and J by 4 bases, and 15 bases separated the two germline ends. CDR3 region: CASSFEGGWITEAFF. The CDR3 bases are TGTGCCAGCAGCTTCGAGGGAGGGTGGATCACTGAAGCTTTCTTT.

This chain joins TRBV6-1 and TRBJ2-4; tentatively, D is TRBD1 (5 bases). Trimming cost V 5 bases and J 3 bases, with 14 bases left between them. The germline gives CDR1 MNHNS, CDR2 SASEGT. There are 15 residues in the CDR3. The CDR3 DNA is TGTGCCAGCAGTCAGGGCCGGTTCAGCAAAAACATTCAGTACTTC. Amino acids: CASSQGRFSKNIQYF.

A remark on this clonotype: The final CDR3 position lacks the conserved phenylalanine or tryptophan, pointing to a likely read error. The chain couples TRBV10-3 to TRBJ2-7; D gene ambiguous. Germline V lookup: CDR1 ENHRY, CDR2 SYGVKD. The CDR3 loop spans 16 amino acids. Trimming took 0 bases from V and 0 from J, leaving 12 bases between them. CDR3 sequence reads: CAISESDLRSSYEQYY. The CDR3 DNA reads as TGTGCCATCAGTGAGTCAGACCTGCGGAGCTCCTACGAGCAGTACTAC.

This clonotype was detected only a few times. The genes are TRBV27 and TRBJ2-1, with TRBD1 identical over 8 bases. The J call may be mistaken, given a closer DNA end match to TRBJ2-5. The CDR3 length is 15 residues. In germline, CDR1 is MNHEY, CDR2 SMNVEV (reference sequence). The CDR3 bases are TGTGCCAGCAGGACGACAGGGGCGAGTGTGGAGACCCAGTACTTC. Protein sequence: CASRTTGASVETQYF.

This clonotype was observed many times. V usage is TRBV20-1 and J usage is TRBJ1-2, with a weak D call TRBD1 (5 bases). Deletions cut 8 bases from V and 0 bases from J, with 10 bases between. Germline CDR1 DFQATT, CDR2 SNEGSKA (reference sequence). The CDR3 is made up of 12 amino acids. Here the CDR3 DNA reads TGCAGTACTCCCAGGGCTAACTATGGCTACACCTTC. Amino acid sequence: CSTPRANYGYTF.

This clonotype has ten or more counts. The chain is built from TRBV11-2 and TRBJ2-3; D is unresolved. The CDR3 loop spans 14 amino acids. V lost 1 base and J lost 1, with 6 bases in between. The germline V gene has CDR1 SGHAT and CDR2 FQNNGV. The CDR3 sequence: CASSLVVGTDTQYF. CDR3 in DNA: TGTGCCAGCAGCTTAGTAGTCGGCACAGATACGCAGTATTTT.

A word on this clonotype: With a much larger clone just one base away, this may be a read error. This rearrangement joins TRBV7-2 to TRBJ2-2; the D gene could be TRBD1 or TRBD2 (6 bases each). Per germline, CDR1 SGHTA and CDR2 FQGNSA. CDR3 size: 13 residues. The CDR3 loop is CVIDPRGGRELFF. DNA of the CDR3: TGTGTTATCGATCCTCGTGGGGGGCGGGAGCTGTTTTTT.

In this sample, this clonotype turned up many times. The CDR3 DNA reads TGTGCCAGCACCGACGGCGGGTTTAGGGATGAGCAGTTCTTC. Its translation is CASTDGGFRDEQFF. The chain employs TRBV27 and TRBJ2-1; perhaps TRBD2 as D (5 bases). The CDR3 contains 14 residues. V lost 7 bases, J lost 8 bases, and 18 bases lay in between. Germline loops: CDR1 MNHEY, CDR2 SMNVEV (reference sequence).

This clonotype was recorded many times. The genes are TRBV27 and TRBJ2-7, with D tentatively TRBD2 (5 bases). The CDR3 runs to 16 residues. V lost 0 bases, J lost 0 bases, and 12 bases lay in between. The germline gives CDR1 MNHEY, CDR2 SMNVEV (reference sequence). CDR3 coding DNA: TGTGCCAGCAGTTTATCGGCGGCGGGTCGCTCCTACGAGCAGTACTTC. Translation gives CASSLSAAGRSYEQYF.

In regard to this clonotype: A far larger clone is only one base removed, so a read error is likely. The rearrangement links TRBV7-8 to TRBJ2-4, with a weak D call TRBD1 (5 bases). The assigned J gene may be wrong: the sequence end matches TRBJ1-2 better. This CDR3 has 13 residues. The germline CDR1 and CDR2 sequences are SGHVS and FQNEAQ. CDR3: CTSSPRTSYGYTF. As DNA, the CDR3 is TGTACCAGCAGCCCAAGGACAAGCTATGGCTACACCTTC.

This clonotype was recorded many times. The V call is TRBV2, the J call TRBJ2-3; 12 bases map to TRBD2. The CDR3 covers 16 residues. V shed 6 bases, J shed 2 bases, and the junction held 6 bases outside the gene matches. Germline loops: CDR1 SNHLY, CDR2 FYNNEI. The CDR3 loop is CASSPWTSGVTDTQYF. The CDR3 region has the DNA TGTGCCAGCAGCCCGTGGACTAGCGGGGTCACAGATACGCAGTATTTT.

This clonotype was seen repeatedly, ten times or more. The V call is TRBV7-3, the J call TRBJ1-1; a weak D match, TRBD1 (5 bases). Looked up from germline, CDR1 is SGHTA and CDR2 is FQGTGA. V was trimmed by 8 bases and J by 1 base, leaving 14 bases between them. CDR3 length: 14 residues. The CDR3 spells CASGFRASNTEAFF. The CDR3, as DNA: TGTGCCAGCGGGTTCAGGGCCTCGAACACTGAAGCTTTCTTT.